Listed here are 32 T cell receptor beta chains from one sample, sequenced in a study of shared clonotypes between healthy human individuals (dated by TCRdb to the early 2020s). Receptors were amplified or captured by the immunoSEQ multiplex PCR assay. What TCRdb holds here is the immuneACCESS table cut down to in-frame rearrangements. Part of the clones is not present; checked against another copy, under half of the missing clones reflect an unresolved V gene, and the others are unexplained. The sample contains about 1 million clones, about 76% of them found a single time. The top ten clones comprise approximately 1.5% of the sample. Sequenced material: memory CD4+ T cells sorted from blood. Sample cell subset or site, as interpreted from the label and publication: CD45RA-negative fraction. These receptor sequences come from a man aged 18 to 30 in good health.

The chain couples TRBV5-1 to TRBJ2-2; possibly TRBD1 for D (5 bases). Germline CDR1 SGHRS, CDR2 YFSETQ. V was shortened by 4 bases and J by 6 bases, with 13 bases between the two germline ends. CDR3 length equals 14 residues. DNA of the CDR3: TGCGCCAGCAGCGGGTCGCAGGGTTCCGGGGAGCTGTTTTTT. It translates to CASSGSQGSGELFF.

This clone has just one count. The rearrangement joins TRBV2 to TRBJ2-5, with D possibly being TRBD2 (6 bases). This CDR3 contains 13 residues. V was cut by 4 bases and J by 0 bases, with 6 bases left in between. Germline V CDR1 and CDR2: SNHLY, FYNNEI. The CDR3 DNA reads TGTGCCAGCAGTGGGGACTACCAAGAGACCCAGTACTTC. Its protein is CASSGDYQETQYF.

V is TRBV6-6 and J is TRBJ1-2; tentative D call: TRBD1 (5 bases). This CDR3 contains 14 residues. Germline-derived CDR1 and CDR2 are MNHNY and SVGAGI (reference sequence). The V end was cut by 6 bases, the J end by 8 bases, with 19 bases between. In DNA form, the CDR3 reads TGTGCCAGCAGGCAGGGTGGGGGATACGGGGGCTACACCTTC. Protein sequence: CASRQGGGYGGYTF.

The chain links TRBV6-1 to TRBJ1-1, with 7 bases lining up with TRBD1. This CDR3 contains 12 residues. Germline V gives CDR1 MNHNS, CDR2 SASEGT. V trimming: 4 bases; J trimming: 6 bases; junction bases outside the gene matches: 2. The CDR3 nucleotides read TGTGCCAGCAGTGGACAGGGCCCTGAAGCTTTCTTT. Amino acids: CASSGQGPEAFF.

V and J are TRBV2 and TRBJ1-4; TRBD1 matches at 8 bases. CDR1 and CDR2 from the germline V gene are SNHLY and FYNNEI. The V gene end was trimmed by 5 bases and the J gene end by 7 bases; junction bases not matched to a gene: 9. The CDR3 consists of 15 residues. CDR3: CASSPRQGRGEKLFF. The CDR3 DNA is TGTGCCAGCAGTCCTAGACAGGGGAGGGGTGAAAAACTGTTTTTT.

The CDR3 DNA is TGTGCCAGCAGGTTTTGGGCCTTCACAGATACGCAGTATTTT. It yields the protein CASRFWAFTDTQYF. This sequence joins TRBV7-8 and TRBJ2-3; unclear D gene. Trimming took 6 bases from V and 2 from J, leaving 12 bases between them. Germline values: CDR1 SGHVS, CDR2 FQNEAQ. The CDR3 sequence is 14 residues long.

This clone turned up a few times. This rearrangement joins TRBV13 to TRBJ2-2; D not certain. This CDR3 contains 16 residues. Trimming cost V 5 bases and J 4 bases, with 17 bases left between them. From germline, CDR1 is PRHDT and CDR2 FYEKMQ (reference sequence). The CDR3, as DNA: TGTGCCAGCAGCCTCACATTCGTCGGGTTCACCGGGGAGCTGTTTTTT. Its protein product is CASSLTFVGFTGELFF.

J is TRBJ2-5 and V is TRBV15; D is perhaps TRBD1 or TRBD2 (6 bases each). The CDR3 contains 14 residues. V was pared by 8 bases and J by 7 bases, with 20 bases between. In germline, CDR1 is LNHNV, CDR2 YYDKDF (reference sequence). The CDR3 region has the DNA TGTGCCACCGAGGGGGGAGCCCTTTACGGGACCCAGTACTTC. Its protein product is CATEGGALYGTQYF.

The chain recombines TRBV5-4 with TRBJ2-7; D ambiguous. The CDR3 sequence is 13 residues long. Germline CDR1 and CDR2: SGHNT and YYREEE (reference sequence). V was cut by 4 bases and J by 0 bases, with 8 bases left in between. CDR3 loop: CASSGPSSYEQYF. CDR3 nucleotides: TGTGCCAGCAGCGGACCCTCCTCCTACGAGCAGTACTTC.

This chain links TRBV7-9 with TRBJ1-1, with 9 bases fitting TRBD1. This CDR3 has 15 residues. With 1 base clipped from V and 5 bases from J, the junction kept 5 bases outside the gene matches. CDR1 and CDR2 from the germline V gene are SEHNR and FQNEAQ (reference sequence). CDR3 loop: CASSLGYRGRTEAFF. CDR3 bases: TGTGCCAGCAGCTTAGGGTACAGGGGGCGTACTGAAGCTTTCTTT.

The CDR3 region is CASSFRRETDTQYF. CDR3 coding DNA: TGTGCCAGCAGTTTCCGCCGCGAGACAGATACGCAGTATTTT. The rearrangement joins TRBV28 to TRBJ2-3; D is ambiguous. This CDR3 is built from 14 residues. The germline V gene has CDR1 MDHEN and CDR2 SYDVKM. V was pared by 3 bases and J by 3 bases, with 10 bases between.

The rearrangement links TRBV7-2 to TRBJ2-3, with D unresolved. Looked up from germline, CDR1 is SGHTA and CDR2 is FQGNSA. This CDR3 has 15 amino acids. V lost 7 bases, J lost 2 bases, and 16 bases lay in between. CDR3 sequence: CASTRLGSSTDTQYF. The CDR3 DNA follows: TGTGCCAGCACCCGACTCGGGTCCTCCACAGATACGCAGTATTTT.

The chain is built from TRBV7-8 and TRBJ2-3; 12 bases are shared with TRBD2. The CDR3 length is 16 residues. The trim removed 5 bases at V and 7 bases at J, leaving 10 bases unmatched. The germline CDR1 and CDR2 sequences are SGHVS and FQNEAQ. CDR3 in DNA: TGTGCCAGCAGCGACCTTGGACTAGCGGGACAAAATACGCAGTATTTT. Amino acids: CASSDLGLAGQNTQYF.

CDR3 nucleotides: TGTGCCAGTCGCGGGACAGGGGTTGGGCAAGAGACCCAGTACTTC. It translates to CASRGTGVGQETQYF. This chain joins TRBV28 and TRBJ2-5; 10 positions match TRBD1. With V trimmed by 9 bases and J by 2 bases, 9 bases remained unmatched. This CDR3 region has 15 residues. Germline V lookup: CDR1 MDHEN, CDR2 SYDVKM.

The rearrangement links TRBV15 to TRBJ2-6, with D possibly TRBD2 on 7 matching bases. Between the trimmed V and J ends, which lost 0 bases and 1 base, there was a span of 16 bases. The germline gives CDR1 LNHNV, CDR2 YYDKDF (reference sequence). The CDR3 contains 19 residues. CDR3 sequence reads: CATSRDSGQGRSGANVLTF. The CDR3 nucleotides read TGTGCCACCAGCAGAGATAGCGGGCAGGGGCGGTCTGGGGCCAACGTCCTGACTTTC. Full variable domain (missing parts from reference TRBV15 and TRBJ2-6): DAMVIQNPRYQVTQFGKPVTLSCSQTLNHNVMYWYQQKSSQAPKLLFHYYDKDFNNEADTPDNFQSRRPNTSFCFLDIRSPGLGDTAMYLCATSRDSGQGRSGANVLTFGAGSRLTVL.

This sequence joins TRBV4-1 and TRBJ2-2; D is possibly TRBD1 (6 bases). Deletions cut 1 base from V and 0 bases from J, with 15 bases between. Per germline, CDR1 MGHRA and CDR2 YSYEKL. The CDR3 consists of 18 residues. In DNA, the CDR3 is TGCGCCAGCAGCCAAGTCCCACCCCAGGGGTCGAACACCGGGGAGCTGTTTTTT. As protein: CASSQVPPQGSNTGELFF.

The chain links TRBV15 to TRBJ2-6, with 7 bases lining up with TRBD1. CDR1 is LNHNV, CDR2 YYDKDF, per germline (reference sequence). CDR3 length: 18 residues. The ends lost 0 bases at V and 1 base at J; junction bases unmatched: 6. CDR3 amino acids: CATSRERGTVSGANVLTF. DNA for the CDR3: TGTGCCACCAGCAGAGAAAGGGGGACAGTTTCTGGGGCCAACGTCCTGACTTTC.

This chain uses TRBV7-9 with TRBJ1-1; perhaps TRBD1 as D (5 bases). The CDR3 totals 16 residues. The ends were cut back, 4 bases at V and 0 bases at J, with 15 bases in the middle. Germline V gene lookup returns CDR1 SEHNR and CDR2 FQNEAQ (reference sequence). This CDR3 is CASSSRGGGMNTEAFF. In nucleotides, the CDR3 is TGTGCCAGCAGCTCCCGCGGGGGGGGAATGAACACTGAAGCTTTCTTT.

The J gene is TRBJ2-7, the V gene TRBV11-2; TRBD2 matches at 9 bases. V was pared by 6 bases and J by 4 bases, with 4 bases of the junction left unmatched. CDR3 size: 13 residues. Germline V CDR1 and CDR2: SGHAT, FQNNGV. The DNA for the CDR3 is TGTGCCAGCAGGGACGGACTAGCGTACGAGCAGTACTTC. Translating it yields CASRDGLAYEQYF.

This clone has more than one count but fewer than ten. The junction departs from the called germline gene at one end, perhaps through a read error. The CDR3 sequence is CASSSQPFTGELFF. In nucleotides, the CDR3 is TGTGCTAGCAGCTCACAGCCATTCACCGGGGAGCTGTTTTTT. The chain is built from TRBV7-7 and TRBJ2-2; D gene ambiguous. This CDR3 comprises 14 residues. Per germline, CDR1 SSHAT and CDR2 FNYEAQ (reference sequence).

There are a few counts of this clone. This chain connects TRBV30 to TRBJ1-2; D unresolved. The V gene lost 4 bases and the J gene lost 2 bases, with 17 bases spanning the gap. From germline, CDR1 is GTSNPN and CDR2 SVGIG (reference sequence). The CDR3 spans 15 residues. The CDR3 sequence: CAWTPVAGYNYGYTF. The DNA for the CDR3 is TGTGCCTGGACCCCGGTTGCAGGTTACAACTATGGCTACACCTTC.

This clone appeared a single time. V usage is TRBV5-1 and J usage is TRBJ1-2; 10 bases are a match to TRBD1. The junction had 6 bases not matched to a gene; V was cut back by 2 bases and J by 8 bases. CDR3 size: 14 residues. Germline V gene lookup returns CDR1 SGHRS and CDR2 YFSETQ. CDR3 protein: CASSFGTGAQGYTF. CDR3 sequence (DNA): TGCGCCAGCAGCTTCGGGACAGGGGCTCAAGGCTACACCTTC.

This clone appeared many times. The chain is built from TRBV27 and TRBJ2-3; 7 bases map to TRBD2. Trimming at V came to 4 bases and at J to 0 bases, leaving 7 bases not matched to a gene. CDR1 is MNHEY, CDR2 SMNVEV, per germline (reference sequence). The CDR3 spans 16 residues. The CDR3: CASSSQERGSTDTQYF. CDR3 nucleotides: TGTGCCAGCAGTTCCCAAGAGCGGGGTAGCACAGATACGCAGTATTTT.

This rearrangement joins TRBV5-6 to TRBJ1-1; possible D gene TRBD1, 6 bases. The CDR3 runs 15 residues. Deletions cut 4 bases from V and 2 bases from J, with 15 bases between. From germline, CDR1 is SGHDT and CDR2 YYEEEE. This CDR3 is CASSRRQGINTEAFF. The CDR3 region has the DNA TGTGCCAGCAGCCGACGTCAGGGGATAAACACTGAAGCTTTCTTT.

The CDR3 DNA sequence: TGTGCCAGCAACCCCGCGACCGACCCTAACACTGAAGCTTTCTTT. Amino acids: CASNPATDPNTEAFF. This chain connects TRBV2 to TRBJ1-1; D remains unclear. The germline V gene encodes CDR1 SNHLY and CDR2 FYNNEI. The CDR3 runs to 15 residues. Between the trimmed V and J ends, which lost 7 bases and 2 bases, there was a span of 17 bases.

With regard to this clone: The same CDR3 arises from other DNA sequences in this sample as well. The chain carries TRBV2 and TRBJ2-5, with TRBD2 matching over 7 bases. Germline CDR1 reads SNHLY; CDR2 reads FYNNEI. The CDR3 runs 13 residues. J gave up 4 bases and V 1 base, and 0 bases lay outside the gene matches. Written as DNA, the CDR3 is TGTGCCAGCAGTGAAGAGCGGGGAGAGACCCAGTACTTC. Encoded protein: CASSEERGETQYF.

The rearrangement links TRBV4-3 to TRBJ1-2; D is unclear. Germline V CDR1 and CDR2: LGHNA, YSLEER. This CDR3 is built from 12 residues. V was clipped by 2 bases and J by 4 bases, with 5 bases between them. The CDR3 sequence is CASSQSSYGYTF. The CDR3 nucleotides read TGCGCCAGCAGCCAAAGTAGCTATGGCTACACCTTC.

The rearrangement joins TRBV19 to TRBJ1-1; D is ambiguous. Per germline, CDR1 LNHDA and CDR2 SQIVND (reference sequence). V was shortened by 4 bases and J by 1 base, with 22 bases between the two germline ends. The CDR3 runs 18 residues. CDR3 nucleotide sequence: TGTGCCAGTAGTACCCCGATCCGGGGTTATCGTACGAACACTGAAGCTTTCTTT. This encodes CASSTPIRGYRTNTEAFF.

Only a few counts were recorded for this clone. Other DNA sequences in the same sample also yield this CDR3. This chain uses TRBV7-2 with TRBJ2-7; 9 nucleotides agree with TRBD1. Germline CDR1 and CDR2: SGHTA and FQGNSA. J lost 3 bases, V lost 1 base, and 1 base had no gene match. There are 14 residues in the CDR3. CDR3 sequence (DNA): TGTGCCAGCAGCTTAGACAGGGGGCTCTACGAGCAGTACTTC. This encodes CASSLDRGLYEQYF. Using reference TRBV7-2 and TRBJ2-7 for the parts outside the CDR3, the full variable domain is GAGVSQSPSNKVTEKGKDVELRCDPISGHTALYWYRQSLGQGLEFLIYFQGNSAPDKSGLPSDRFSAERTGGSVSTLTIQRTQQEDSAVYLCASSLDRGLYEQYFGPGTRLTVT.

This clone was detected only once. The chain has TRBV6-6 and TRBJ2-7, with TRBD1 matching 9 bases. Germline values: CDR1 MNHNY, CDR2 SVGAGI (reference sequence). V lost 0 bases, J lost 2 bases, and 5 bases stayed unmatched. CDR3 length: 16 amino acids. The CDR3 sequence is CASSYSSGTGTYEQYF. CDR3 coding DNA: TGTGCCAGCAGTTACTCCTCCGGGACAGGGACCTACGAGCAGTACTTC.

The chain links TRBV9 to TRBJ1-1; 7 bases map to TRBD1. J was trimmed by 0 bases and V by 7 bases; bases with no gene match: 9. This CDR3 is 15 amino acids long. The germline CDR1 and CDR2 sequences are SGDLS and YYNGEE. The CDR3 nucleotides are TGTGCCAGCCTTATAAGGGACAGCTTGAACACTGAAGCTTTCTTT. This sequence encodes CASLIRDSLNTEAFF.

This sequence joins TRBV18 and TRBJ2-1, with 13 bases identical to TRBD2. Per the germline V gene, CDR1 is KGHSH and CDR2 is LQKENI. Unmatched junction bases numbered 6, after V lost 8 bases and J lost 5 bases. The length of the CDR3 is 15 residues. The CDR3 DNA is TGTGCCAGCCGGACTAGCGGGAGCATCAACAATGAGCAGTTCTTC. Amino acids: CASRTSGSINNEQFF.